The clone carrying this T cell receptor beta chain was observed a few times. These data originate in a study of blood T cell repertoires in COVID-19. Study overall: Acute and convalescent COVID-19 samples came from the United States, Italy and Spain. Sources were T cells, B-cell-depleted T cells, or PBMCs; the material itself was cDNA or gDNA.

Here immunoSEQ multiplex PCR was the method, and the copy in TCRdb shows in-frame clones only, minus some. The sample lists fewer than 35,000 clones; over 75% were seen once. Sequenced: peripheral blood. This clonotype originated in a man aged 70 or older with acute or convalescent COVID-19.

CDR3 sequence reads: CASSWDTYGYTF. The DNA of the CDR3 is TGTGCCAGCAGTTGGGACACCTATGGCTACACCTTC. V usage is TRBV12-3 or TRBV12-4 and J usage is TRBJ1-2; a weak D match, TRBD1 (6 bases). This CDR3 spans 12 amino acids. Trimming pared 4 bases from V and 4 bases from J, leaving 7 bases between.